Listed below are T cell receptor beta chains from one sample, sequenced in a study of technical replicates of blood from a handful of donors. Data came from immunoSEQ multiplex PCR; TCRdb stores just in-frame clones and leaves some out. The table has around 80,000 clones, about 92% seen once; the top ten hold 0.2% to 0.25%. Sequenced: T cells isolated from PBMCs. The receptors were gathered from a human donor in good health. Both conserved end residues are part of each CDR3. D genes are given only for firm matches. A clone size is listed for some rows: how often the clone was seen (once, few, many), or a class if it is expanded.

CSVERGVWGYTF	TGCAGCGTTGAGCGGGGGGTCTGGGGCTACACCTTC	TRBV29-1	TRBJ1-2	-	-
CASSSTGKGTEAFF	TGTGCCAGCAGCTCGACAGGGAAAGGGACTGAAGCTTTCTTT	TRBV11-3	TRBJ1-1	-	TRBD1
CASTYRTGGTEAFF	TGTGCCAGCACCTATCGGACAGGGGGAACTGAAGCTTTCTTT	TRBV11-3	TRBJ1-1	-	TRBD1
CASSVRDSGRIDTGELFF	TGTGCCAGCAGTGTACGGGATAGCGGGAGGATCGACACCGGGGAGCTGTTTTTT	TRBV6-1	TRBJ2-2	-	TRBD2
CARRTLASTDTQYF	TGTGCCAGGCGGACTCTGGCTAGCACAGATACGCAGTATTTT	TRBV2	TRBJ2-3	-	-
CASSLPTVTGELFF	TGTGCCAGTAGTCTACCTACGGTAACCGGGGAGCTGTTTTTT	TRBV19	TRBJ2-2	once	-
CASSLWSGGQETQYF	TGTGCCAGCAGTTTATGGTCAGGGGGCCAAGAGACCCAGTACTTC	TRBV27	TRBJ2-5	-	TRBD1
CASSSDSNYEKLFF	TGTGCCAGCAGTTCTGACAGCAACTATGAAAAACTGTTTTTT	TRBV6-5	TRBJ1-4	-	-
CASGAPSGRADTQYF	TGTGCCAGCGGGGCTCCTAGCGGGAGGGCTGATACGCAGTATTTT	TRBV28	TRBJ2-3	-	TRBD2
CASSRVTSGRTGELFF	TGCGCCAGCAGCCGGGTGACTAGCGGGAGAACCGGGGAGCTGTTTTTT	TRBV5-1	TRBJ2-2	-	TRBD2
CASSQTQGATYNEQFF	TGCGCCAGCAGCCAAACACAGGGGGCGACTTACAATGAGCAGTTCTTC	TRBV4-1	TRBJ2-1	-	TRBD1
CASSLSGSPTEAFF	TGTGCCAGCAGCCTATCCGGGTCCCCCACTGAAGCTTTCTTT	TRBV7-9	TRBJ1-1	-	-
CASTPGTGTTEAFF	TGTGCCAGCACCCCCGGGACAGGGACCACTGAAGCTTTCTTT	TRBV21-1	TRBJ1-1	-	-
CASSTGQGDTGELFF	TGTGCCAGTAGCACGGGACAGGGGGACACCGGGGAGCTGTTTTTT	TRBV19	TRBJ2-2	-	TRBD1
CASSPRGVLAGAYEQYF	TGCGCCAGCAGCCCTCGCGGGGTACTAGCGGGGGCCTACGAGCAGTACTTC	TRBV4-1	TRBJ2-7	-	TRBD2
CASSVGQQGNEQFF	TGTGCCAGCAGCGTAGGGCAACAGGGGAATGAGCAGTTCTTC	TRBV9	TRBJ2-1	-	TRBD1
CASSSGQGDTDTQYF	TGTGCCAGCAGCTCAGGACAGGGTGACACAGATACGCAGTATTTT	TRBV11-1	TRBJ2-3	-	TRBD1
CSTKWRDRAYNEQFF	TGCAGCACGAAGTGGCGGGACAGGGCCTACAATGAGCAGTTCTTC	TRBV29-1	TRBJ2-1	-	TRBD1
CASSNEGAGATDTQYF	TGTGCCAGCAGTAACGAAGGAGCGGGAGCTACAGATACGCAGTATTTT	TRBV2	TRBJ2-3	-	TRBD2
CASLPPRLAGDPYNEQFF	TGCGCCAGCCTCCCCCCGAGACTAGCGGGGGATCCCTACAATGAGCAGTTCTTC	TRBV10-2	TRBJ2-1	-	TRBD2
CASSPDNQPINQPQHF	TGTGCCAGCTCACCAGACAACCAACCTATCAATCAGCCCCAGCATTTT	TRBV18	TRBJ1-5	-	-
CASSYSLAGPPDTQYF	TGTGCCAGCAGTTACTCCCTAGCGGGCCCGCCAGATACGCAGTATTTT	TRBV6-5	TRBJ2-3	-	TRBD2
CASTSRTSGNNEQFF	TGTGCCAGCACCTCACGGACTAGCGGGAACAATGAGCAGTTCTTC	TRBV6-5	TRBJ2-1	once	TRBD2
CASRGLPYEQYF	TGTGCCAGCAGGGGACTTCCCTACGAGCAGTACTTC	TRBV7-9	TRBJ2-7	-	-
CASRVRGQSRREKLFF	TGTGCCAGCAGAGTTAGAGGACAGTCACGGCGCGAAAAACTGTTTTTT	TRBV27	TRBJ1-4	-	-
CASSLELAGDEQFF	TGTGCCAGCAGCTTAGAACTAGCGGGAGATGAGCAGTTCTTC	TRBV7-2	TRBJ2-1	-	TRBD2
CASSVGLGSGTLGNTIYF	TGTGCCAGCAGCGTAGGTTTGGGGAGCGGGACATTGGGAAACACCATATATTTT	TRBV9	TRBJ1-3	-	-
CASRDPGRAANYGYTF	TGTGCCAGCAGGGACCCTGGGAGGGCCGCTAACTATGGCTACACCTTC	TRBV27	TRBJ1-2	once	-
CASSVRGNIAGVGYEQYF	TGTGCCAGCAGCGTAAGAGGGAATATAGCGGGAGTTGGCTACGAGCAGTACTTC	TRBV7-9	TRBJ2-7	-	TRBD2
CASSFMAEPINEQFF	TGTGCCAGCAGCTTTATGGCGGAACCAATCAATGAGCAGTTCTTC	TRBV7-9	TRBJ2-1	-	-
CASSSDTGMEAFF	TGTGCCAGCAGCTCCGACACAGGGATGGAAGCTTTCTTT	TRBV9	TRBJ1-1	-	-
CASPARGNTEAFF	TGTGCCTCGCCGGCCAGGGGGAACACTGAAGCTTTCTTT	TRBV30	TRBJ1-1	-	-
CASSETGTDTSYEQYF	TGTGCCAGCAGCGAAACCGGGACAGATACATCCTACGAGCAGTACTTC	TRBV21-1	TRBJ2-7	-	-
CASRTRKTSTDTQYF	TGTGCCAGCAGAACTAGGAAAACTAGCACAGATACGCAGTATTTT	TRBV6-5	TRBJ2-3	-	-
CASSFRDSARSSYNEQFF	TGTGCCAGCAGTTTCCGGGACAGCGCCCGTTCTTCCTACAATGAGCAGTTCTTC	TRBV27	TRBJ2-1	-	TRBD1
CASSLKKAISGRNTGELFF	TGTGCCAGCAGTTTAAAAAAGGCGATCAGCGGGAGGAACACCGGGGAGCTGTTTTTT	TRBV28	TRBJ2-2	-	TRBD2
CASSESIQPNTEAFF	TGTGCCAGCAGTGAATCAATACAGCCCAACACTGAAGCTTTCTTT	TRBV6-1	TRBJ1-1	few	-
CASRRTSGNTGELFF	TGTGCCAGCAGGCGGACTAGCGGGAACACCGGGGAGCTGTTTTTT	TRBV14	TRBJ2-2	-	TRBD2
CASSWITGGEEKLFF	TGTGCCAGCAGCTGGATAACAGGGGGTGAAGAAAAACTGTTTTTT	TRBV11-2	TRBJ1-4	-	TRBD1
CSASYSVGAFF	TGCAGTGCTAGCTACAGTGTTGGGGCTTTCTTT	TRBV20-1	TRBJ1-1	-	-
CASSESSVVDTFGYGYTF	TGTGCCAGCAGTGAATCATCCGTAGTCGACACTTTCGGCTATGGCTACACCTTC	TRBV2	TRBJ1-2	-	-
CASSLRGRAGGAYEQYF	TGTGCCAGCAGTTTAAGGGGGCGGGCAGGGGGCGCCTACGAGCAGTACTTC	TRBV28	TRBJ2-7	-	TRBD1
CASSQGLAGGYEQYF	TGCGCCAGCAGCCAAGGACTAGCGGGAGGGTACGAGCAGTACTTC	TRBV4-1	TRBJ2-7	-	TRBD2
CASSESHIVQYF	TGCGCCAGCAGTGAGTCGCACATCGTGCAGTACTTC	TRBV10-2	TRBJ2-7	-	-
CASLTSGSSYEQYF	TGTGCCAGCCTTACTAGCGGGAGCTCCTACGAGCAGTACTTC	TRBV7-9	TRBJ2-7	-	TRBD2
CASSINLVSTDTQYF	TGTGCCAGTAGTATTAATCTTGTTAGCACAGATACGCAGTATTTT	TRBV19	TRBJ2-3	-	-
CASSLSGGVDQPQHF	TGTGCCAGCAGCTTATCAGGAGGGGTCGATCAGCCCCAGCATTTT	TRBV7-6	TRBJ1-5	-	-
CASSQVGDYGYTF	TGCGCCAGCAGCCAAGTCGGGGACTATGGCTACACCTTC	TRBV4-1	TRBJ1-2	once	-
CATEDRTPSYEQYF	TGTGCCACCGAGGACAGGACTCCCTCCTACGAGCAGTACTTC	TRBV10-3	TRBJ2-7	-	TRBD1
CASSFYSGVLYNEQFF	TGTGCCAGCAGCTTCTATTCCGGGGTTCTCTACAATGAGCAGTTCTTC	TRBV13	TRBJ2-1	-	-
CASSVGTGFEQYF	TGTGCCAGCAGTGTAGGGACAGGGTTCGAGCAGTACTTC	TRBV2	TRBJ2-7	-	TRBD1
CASSVATRYNEQFF	TGTGCCAGCAGCGTAGCTACTCGGTACAATGAGCAGTTCTTC	TRBV9	TRBJ2-1	-	-
CASSQDFLAVYEQYF	TGCGCCAGCAGCCAAGATTTCCTAGCGGTCTACGAGCAGTACTTC	TRBV4-1	TRBJ2-7	once	TRBD2
CASSPGTGWSGELFF	TGTGCTAGCAGCCCCGGGACAGGGTGGTCCGGGGAGCTGTTTTTT	TRBV7-7	TRBJ2-2	-	TRBD1